These 22 T cell receptor beta chains share one sample of origin, sequenced in a study of molecular identifiers for immune sequencing clone quantification. TCRdb used MiXCR to reprocess the PCR reads, holding one entry per CDR3 protein. The sample yields approximately 590,000 distinct CDR3 sequences, 25% seen once. The material sequenced was naive CD8+ T cells from blood, with Jurkat cell RNA spiked in. Subset specified: FACS-sorted CD8+CD4-CCR7+CD45RA+ naive T cells. These receptors were obtained from a human donor in good health. Some libraries in this study had Jurkat cell RNA spiked in.

This clonotype was seen only a few times. The rearrangement uses TRBV25-1 and TRBJ2-1; tentative D call: TRBD2 (6 bases). Germline V gene data show CDR1 as MGHDK and CDR2 as SYGVNS. There are 14 residues in the CDR3. The V gene lost 0 bases and the J gene lost 10 bases, with 13 bases spanning the gap. The CDR3 DNA is TGTGCCAGCAGTGAATATTTGGAGGGCAGGGAGCAGTTCTTC. It yields the protein CASSEYLEGREQFF.

This clonotype came up a few times. V usage is TRBV30 and J usage is TRBJ2-7; 7 nucleotides match TRBD1. Trimming at V came to 0 bases and at J to 4 bases, leaving 6 bases not matched to a gene. Per the germline V gene, CDR1 is GTSNPN and CDR2 is SVGIG (reference sequence). The CDR3 totals 14 residues. This CDR3 reads CAWSVWDRNYEQYF. CDR3 nucleotide sequence: TGTGCCTGGAGTGTATGGGACAGAAATTACGAGCAGTACTTC.

Many counts were recorded for this clonotype. The V and J genes are TRBV29-1 and TRBJ2-3, with D hard to call. The CDR3 is 13 residues long. V was cut by 4 bases and J by 5 bases, with 13 bases left in between. Germline V lookup: CDR1 SQVTM, CDR2 ANQGSEA. The CDR3 loop reads CSVVEHPGDTQYF. In DNA form, the CDR3 reads TGCAGCGTTGTCGAACACCCGGGAGATACGCAGTATTTT.

Only a few counts were recorded for this clonotype. V usage is TRBV27 and J usage is TRBJ1-1, with TRBD1 as a possible D gene (5 bases). Germline lookup yields CDR1 MNHEY and CDR2 SMNVEV (reference sequence). Deletions cut 5 bases from V and 2 bases from J, with 9 bases between. The CDR3 covers 13 residues. The CDR3 DNA follows: TGTGCCAGCAGTCGGCAGGGAAACACTGAAGCTTTCTTT. Its protein product is CASSRQGNTEAFF.

This clonotype appeared a few times. The rearrangement uses TRBV7-2 and TRBJ2-1; 7 nucleotides line up with TRBD2. With 5 bases clipped from V and 5 bases from J, the junction kept 9 bases outside the gene matches. The CDR3 sequence is 15 residues long. CDR1 SGHTA and CDR2 FQGNSA come from the germline V gene. As DNA, the CDR3 is TGTGCCAGCAGCCCCGGGACTACGTCTGACAATGAGCAGTTCTTC. Translation: CASSPGTTSDNEQFF.

This clonotype was detected many times. The chain employs TRBV27 and TRBJ2-3, with D possibly TRBD1 on 6 matching bases. This CDR3 is 14 amino acids long. The V gene lost 3 bases and the J gene lost 6 bases, with 13 bases spanning the gap. Germline values: CDR1 MNHEY, CDR2 SMNVEV (reference sequence). The chain's CDR3 is CASSFLGGWDTQYF. CDR3 coding DNA: TGTGCCAGCAGTTTCTTAGGGGGTTGGGATACGCAGTATTTT.

The genes are TRBV10-3 and TRBJ1-4; D is perhaps TRBD1 (6 bases). Looked up from germline, CDR1 is ENHRY and CDR2 is SYGVKD. V was shortened by 0 bases and J by 5 bases, with 13 bases between the two germline ends. This CDR3 has 16 amino acids. The CDR3 loop is CAISESRGAGNEKLFF. In DNA form, the CDR3 reads TGTGCCATCAGTGAGTCGAGGGGGGCTGGAAATGAAAAACTGTTTTTT.

This clonotype was seen at least ten times. V gene TRBV28 combines with J gene TRBJ2-3, with D perhaps TRBD1 (5 bases). The CDR3 totals 15 residues. Germline V gives CDR1 MDHEN, CDR2 SYDVKM. V was clipped by 5 bases and J by 2 bases, with 14 bases between them. CDR3 coding DNA: TGTGCCAGCAGTACCCAGGGCCCCTCCACAGATACGCAGTATTTT. Translating gives CASSTQGPSTDTQYF. The full variable domain, with the rest looked up from reference TRBV28 and TRBJ2-3, is DVKVTQSSRYLVKRTGEKVFLECVQDMDHENMFWYRQDPGLGLRLIYFSYDVKMKEKGDIPEGYSVSREKKERFSLILESASTNQTSMYLCASSTQGPSTDTQYFGPGTRLTVL.

In its sample, this clonotype was seen a few times. V is TRBV27 and J is TRBJ2-1; D may be TRBD1 or TRBD2 (6 bases each). Trimming removed 3 bases from V and 8 bases from J, with 11 bases in between. This CDR3 has 13 amino acids. Germline CDR1 reads MNHEY; CDR2 reads SMNVEV (reference sequence). The CDR3 sequence: CASSFEGGYEQFF. The CDR3 DNA follows: TGTGCCAGCAGTTTCGAAGGGGGGTATGAGCAGTTCTTC.

In this sample, this clonotype turned up a few times. The gene calls are TRBV4-2 and TRBJ2-7; no definite D call. This CDR3 is built from 14 residues. The V gene's germline CDR1 is LGHNA and CDR2 YNFKEQ. V dropped 4 bases and J dropped 5 bases, with 15 bases sitting between them. CDR3 coding DNA: TGTGCCAGCAGCCCACCAGACCGTGCTCACGAGCAGTACTTC. The encoded protein is CASSPPDRAHEQYF.

The sample holds a few counts of this clonotype. Here the CDR3 reads CASSQVLQSNSPLHF. The CDR3 nucleotides are TGCGCCAGCAGCCAAGTTCTACAGTCTAATTCACCCCTCCACTTT. This chain joins TRBV4-1 and TRBJ1-6; D unclear. CDR3 size: 15 residues. The V end was cut by 1 base, the J end by 6 bases, with 10 bases between. Germline V CDR1 and CDR2: MGHRA, YSYEKL.

V usage is TRBV27 and J usage is TRBJ1-2; weak D call: TRBD1 (6 bases). CDR3 length: 19 residues. V was shortened by 1 base and J by 4 bases, with 25 bases between the two germline ends. Germline CDR1 reads MNHEY; CDR2 reads SMNVEV (reference sequence). The CDR3 sequence: CASSLYPTSIQGRSYGYTF. CDR3 sequence (DNA): TGTGCCAGCAGTTTATACCCCACAAGTATACAGGGTAGGAGCTATGGCTACACCTTC.

This clonotype occurred many times. The V call is TRBV4-3, the J call TRBJ2-5; TRBD2 matches 10 bases. CDR1 and CDR2 from the germline V gene are LGHNA and YSLEER. The CDR3 runs 20 residues. The V segment lost 0 bases and the J segment 1 base; nucleotides outside the gene matches: 14. The CDR3 nucleotides read TGCGCCAGCAGCCAAGATTTACTTTCCGAATTAGCGGGGGGCCAAGAGACCCAGTACTTC. Residues: CASSQDLLSELAGGQETQYF.

The rearrangement joins TRBV28 to TRBJ2-7; D is uncertain. CDR1 MDHEN and CDR2 SYDVKM come from the germline V gene. Trimming shortened V by 7 bases and J by 3 bases, and 16 bases separated the two germline ends. The CDR3 is made up of 14 amino acids. The CDR3, as DNA: TGTGCCAGCACCTATAGCAGGAGAAACTACGAGCAGTACTTC. It yields the protein CASTYSRRNYEQYF.

This clonotype was picked up many times. The chain combines TRBV7-2 with TRBJ2-1; 9 bases align to TRBD1. The CDR3 consists of 17 residues. Germline CDR1 reads SGHTA; CDR2 reads FQGNSA. V shed 4 bases, J shed 4 bases, and the junction held 11 bases outside the gene matches. The CDR3 sequence: CASSSDTGTGTYNEQFF. DNA for the CDR3: TGTGCCAGCAGCTCTGATACCGGGACAGGGACTTACAATGAGCAGTTCTTC.

This clonotype was counted ten times or more. This rearrangement joins TRBV5-1 to TRBJ1-3; D is possibly TRBD1 (6 bases). Trimming stripped 0 bases from V and 0 bases from J, with 7 bases between. Germline V lookup: CDR1 SGHRS, CDR2 YFSETQ. This CDR3 spans 15 amino acids. The CDR3 DNA reads as TGCGCCAGCAGCTTGGAGGACAGCTCTGGAAACACCATATATTTT. Encoded protein: CASSLEDSSGNTIYF.

This clonotype was detected only once. This may be a read error: a much more frequent sequence differs by one nucleotide. The rearrangement uses TRBV19 and TRBJ2-6; weak D call: TRBD1 (5 bases). Per the germline V gene, CDR1 is LNHDA and CDR2 is SQIVND (reference sequence). The CDR3 has 15 amino acids. CDR3 region: CASIDPYSGADVLTF. CDR3 sequence (DNA): TGTGCCAGTATTGATCCGTACTCTGGGGCCGACGTCCTGACTTTC. Drawing the rest from reference TRBV19 and TRBJ2-6, the complete variable domain is DGGITQSPKYLFRKEGQNVTLSCEQNLNHDAMYWYRQDPGQGLRLIYYSQIVNDFQKGDIAEGYSVSREKKESFPLTVTSAQKNPTAFYLCASIDPYSGADVLTFGAGSRLTVL.

This clonotype was recorded a few times. V usage is TRBV7-9 and J usage is TRBJ1-3, with D perhaps matching TRBD1 (6 bases). The CDR3 has 12 amino acids. Germline values: CDR1 SEHNR, CDR2 FQNEAQ (reference sequence). Trimming removed 8 bases from V and 1 base from J, with 6 bases in between. The CDR3 is CASDRSGNTIYF. CDR3 nucleotide sequence: TGTGCCAGCGACAGGTCTGGAAACACCATATATTTT.

This clonotype was detected ten times or more. V and J are TRBV18 and TRBJ1-1; no reliable D call. The CDR3 sequence is 15 residues long. Germline V lookup: CDR1 KGHSH, CDR2 LQKENI. The V end was cut by 2 bases, the J end by 3 bases, with 13 bases between. CDR3 sequence reads: CASSPYGVWDTEAFF. CDR3 nucleotide sequence: TGTGCCAGCTCACCATATGGGGTCTGGGACACTGAAGCTTTCTTT.

This chain links TRBV28 with TRBJ2-7, with D possibly TRBD2 on 7 matching bases. Germline V gene sequence: CDR1 MDHEN, CDR2 SYDVKM. CDR3 length: 13 amino acids. Deletions cut 6 bases from V and 11 bases from J, with 20 bases between. CDR3 DNA: TGTGCCAGCAGACTAATCGGGGGGCTCGGAAAGTACTTC. This encodes CASRLIGGLGKYF. Variable domain in full (rest from reference TRBV28 and TRBJ2-7): DVKVTQSSRYLVKRTGEKVFLECVQDMDHENMFWYRQDPGLGLRLIYFSYDVKMKEKGDIPEGYSVSREKKERFSLILESASTNQTSMYLCASRLIGGLGKYFGPGTRLTVT.

For this clonotype: One end of the junction varies from germline; a read error may be responsible. The rearrangement joins TRBV30 to TRBJ1-2; D gene uncertain. This CDR3 spans 13 amino acids. Germline V lookup: CDR1 GTSNPN, CDR2 SVGIG (reference sequence). CDR3 in DNA: TGTGCCTGGAGTGTCGGAGGGTTGGATGGCCACACCTTC. Residues: CAWSVGGLDGHTF.

This chain joins TRBV4-1 and TRBJ2-2, with TRBD2 identical over 10 bases. The CDR3 runs to 15 residues. With V trimmed by 0 bases and J by 5 bases, 0 bases remained unmatched. The germline V gene encodes CDR1 MGHRA and CDR2 YSYEKL. The DNA for the CDR3 is TGCGCCAGCAGCCAAGAGGGACTAGCGACCGGGGAGCTGTTTTTT. As protein: CASSQEGLATGELFF.